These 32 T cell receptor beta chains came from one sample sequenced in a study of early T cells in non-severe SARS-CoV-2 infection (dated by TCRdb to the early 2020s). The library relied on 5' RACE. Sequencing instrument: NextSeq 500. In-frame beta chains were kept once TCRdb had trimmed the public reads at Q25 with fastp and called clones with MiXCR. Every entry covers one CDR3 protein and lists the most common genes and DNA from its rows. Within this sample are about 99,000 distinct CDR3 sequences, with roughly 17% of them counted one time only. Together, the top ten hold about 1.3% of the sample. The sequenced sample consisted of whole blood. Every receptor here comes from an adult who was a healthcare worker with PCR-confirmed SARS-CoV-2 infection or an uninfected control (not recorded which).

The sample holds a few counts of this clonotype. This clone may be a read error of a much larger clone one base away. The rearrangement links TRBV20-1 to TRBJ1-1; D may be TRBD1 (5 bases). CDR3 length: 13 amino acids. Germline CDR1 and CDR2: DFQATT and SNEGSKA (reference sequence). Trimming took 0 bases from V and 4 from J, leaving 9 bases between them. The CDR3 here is CSARDLGGTEAFF. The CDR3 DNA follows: TGCAGTGCTAGAGATCTGGGGGGCACTGAAGCTTTCTTT.

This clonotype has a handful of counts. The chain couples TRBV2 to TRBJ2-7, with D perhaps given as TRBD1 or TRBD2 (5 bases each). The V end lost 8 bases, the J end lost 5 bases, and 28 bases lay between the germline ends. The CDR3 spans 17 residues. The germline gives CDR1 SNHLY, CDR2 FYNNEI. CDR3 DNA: TGTGCCAGCCGTTTGTTCCGGGACGGACCCTCGAATCACGAGCAGTACTTC. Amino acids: CASRLFRDGPSNHEQYF.

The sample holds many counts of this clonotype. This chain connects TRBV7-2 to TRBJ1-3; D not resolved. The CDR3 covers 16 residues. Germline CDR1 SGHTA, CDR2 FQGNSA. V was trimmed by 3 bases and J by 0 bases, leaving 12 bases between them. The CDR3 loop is CASSLSPVSSGNTIYF. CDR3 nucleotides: TGTGCCAGCAGCTTGAGCCCGGTGAGCTCTGGAAACACCATATATTTT. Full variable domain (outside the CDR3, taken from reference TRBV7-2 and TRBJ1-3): GAGVSQSPSNKVTEKGKDVELRCDPISGHTALYWYRQSLGQGLEFLIYFQGNSAPDKSGLPSDRFSAERTGGSVSTLTIQRTQQEDSAVYLCASSLSPVSSGNTIYFGEGSWLTVV.

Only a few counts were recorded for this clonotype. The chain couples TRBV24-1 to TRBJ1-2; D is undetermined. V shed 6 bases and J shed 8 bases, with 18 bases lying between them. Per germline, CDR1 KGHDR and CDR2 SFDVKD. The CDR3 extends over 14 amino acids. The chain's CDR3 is CATSPSYGLRGYTF. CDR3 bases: TGTGCCACCAGTCCGTCGTACGGTTTGCGCGGCTACACCTTC.

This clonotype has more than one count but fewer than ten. This CDR3 is CAWRTGGYEQYF. DNA of the CDR3: TGTGCCTGGAGGACAGGGGGCTACGAGCAGTACTTC. The V call is TRBV30, the J call TRBJ2-7, with 9 bases aligning to TRBD1. The CDR3 covers 12 residues. Per germline, CDR1 GTSNPN and CDR2 SVGIG (reference sequence). With 3 bases clipped from V and 3 bases from J, the junction kept 0 bases outside the gene matches. The full variable domain, completed using reference TRBV30 and TRBJ2-7, is SQTIHQWPATLVQPVGSPLSLECTVEGTSNPNLYWYRQAAGRGLQLLFYSVGIGQISSEVPQNLSASRPQDRQFILSSKKLLLSDSGFYLCAWRTGGYEQYFGPGTRLTVT.

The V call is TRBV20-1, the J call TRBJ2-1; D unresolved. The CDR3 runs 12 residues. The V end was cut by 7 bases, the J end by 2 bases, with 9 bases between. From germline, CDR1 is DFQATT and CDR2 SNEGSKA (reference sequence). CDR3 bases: TGCAGTGGGGGTCCCCCCTACAATGAGCAGTTCTTC. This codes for CSGGPPYNEQFF.

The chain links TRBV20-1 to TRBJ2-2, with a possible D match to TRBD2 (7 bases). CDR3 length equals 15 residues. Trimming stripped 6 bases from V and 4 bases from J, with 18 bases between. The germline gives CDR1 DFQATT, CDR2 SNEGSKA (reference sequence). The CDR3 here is CSAAWGGAGTGELFF. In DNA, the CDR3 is TGCAGTGCCGCCTGGGGGGGGGCGGGCACCGGGGAGCTGTTTTTT.

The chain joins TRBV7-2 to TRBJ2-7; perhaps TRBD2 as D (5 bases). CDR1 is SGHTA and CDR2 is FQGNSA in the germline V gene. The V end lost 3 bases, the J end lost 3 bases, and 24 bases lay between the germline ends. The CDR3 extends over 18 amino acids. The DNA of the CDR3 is TGTGCCAGCAGCTTTATCCCCACTAGTTTTCTTTCCCACTACGAGCAGTACTTC. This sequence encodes CASSFIPTSFLSHYEQYF.

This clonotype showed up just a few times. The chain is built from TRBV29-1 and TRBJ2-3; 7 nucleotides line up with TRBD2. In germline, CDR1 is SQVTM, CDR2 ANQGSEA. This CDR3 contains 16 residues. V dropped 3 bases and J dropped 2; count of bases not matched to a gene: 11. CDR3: CSVDPGLLEDTDTQYF. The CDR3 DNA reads TGCAGCGTTGACCCGGGACTACTCGAGGACACAGATACGCAGTATTTT.

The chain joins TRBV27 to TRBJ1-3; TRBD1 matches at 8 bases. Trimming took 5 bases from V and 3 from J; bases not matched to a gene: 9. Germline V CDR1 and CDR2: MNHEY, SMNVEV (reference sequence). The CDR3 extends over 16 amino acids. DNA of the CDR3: TGTGCCAGCAGTCTCAAAGGGACAGGCGTTGGAAACACCATATATTTT. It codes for CASSLKGTGVGNTIYF.

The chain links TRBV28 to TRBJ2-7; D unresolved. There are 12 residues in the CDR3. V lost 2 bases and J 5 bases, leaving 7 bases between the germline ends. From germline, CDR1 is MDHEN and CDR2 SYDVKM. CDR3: CASSLKSHEQYF. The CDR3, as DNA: TGTGCCAGCAGTTTAAAGTCTCACGAGCAGTACTTC.

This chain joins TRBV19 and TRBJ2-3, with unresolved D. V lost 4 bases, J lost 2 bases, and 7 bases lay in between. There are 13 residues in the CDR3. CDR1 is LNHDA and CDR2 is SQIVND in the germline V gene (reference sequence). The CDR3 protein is CASSTRFTDTQYF. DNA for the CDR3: TGTGCCAGTAGTACTAGATTCACAGATACGCAGTATTTT.

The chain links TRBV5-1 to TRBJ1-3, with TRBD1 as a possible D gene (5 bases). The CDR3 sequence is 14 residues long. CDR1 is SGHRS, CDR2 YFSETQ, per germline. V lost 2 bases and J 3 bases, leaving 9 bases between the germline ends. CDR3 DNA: TGCGCCAGCAGCTTCGGGACCCTTGGAAACACCATATATTTT. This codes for CASSFGTLGNTIYF.

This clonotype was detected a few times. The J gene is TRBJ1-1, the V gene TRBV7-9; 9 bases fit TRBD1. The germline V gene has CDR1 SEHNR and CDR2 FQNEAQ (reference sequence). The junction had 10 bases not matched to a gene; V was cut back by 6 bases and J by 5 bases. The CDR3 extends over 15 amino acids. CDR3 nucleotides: TGTGCCAGCAGATCGACGACAGGGGGTAGAACTGAAGCTTTCTTT. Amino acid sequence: CASRSTTGGRTEAFF.

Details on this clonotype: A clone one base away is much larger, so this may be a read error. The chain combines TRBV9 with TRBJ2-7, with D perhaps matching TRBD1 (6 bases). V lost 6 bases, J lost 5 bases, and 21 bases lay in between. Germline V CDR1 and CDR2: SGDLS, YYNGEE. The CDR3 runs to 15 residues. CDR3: CASITLGDRSHEQYF. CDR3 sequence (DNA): TGTGCCAGCATCACGTTAGGAGACAGGAGTCACGAGCAGTACTTC. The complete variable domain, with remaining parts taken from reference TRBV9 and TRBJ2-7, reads DSGVTQTPKHLITATGQRVTLRCSPRSGDLSVYWYQQSLDQGLQFLIQYYNGEERAKGNILERFSAQQFPDLHSELNLSSLELGDSALYFCASITLGDRSHEQYFGPGTRLTVT.

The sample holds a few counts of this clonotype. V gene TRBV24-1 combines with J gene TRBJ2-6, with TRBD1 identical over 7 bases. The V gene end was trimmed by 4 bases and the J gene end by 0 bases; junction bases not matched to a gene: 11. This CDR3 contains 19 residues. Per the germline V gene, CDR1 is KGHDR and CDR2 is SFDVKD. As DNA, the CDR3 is TGTGCCACCAGTGACTCCATCCGGGACAGATACTCTGGGGCCAACGTCCTGACTTTC. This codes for CATSDSIRDRYSGANVLTF.

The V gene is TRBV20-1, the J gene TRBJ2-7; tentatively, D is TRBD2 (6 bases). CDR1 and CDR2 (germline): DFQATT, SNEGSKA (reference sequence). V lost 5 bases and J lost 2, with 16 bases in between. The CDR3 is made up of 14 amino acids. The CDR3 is CSACDPGVTYEQYF. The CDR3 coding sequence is TGCAGTGCTTGCGATCCGGGAGTCACCTACGAGCAGTACTTC.

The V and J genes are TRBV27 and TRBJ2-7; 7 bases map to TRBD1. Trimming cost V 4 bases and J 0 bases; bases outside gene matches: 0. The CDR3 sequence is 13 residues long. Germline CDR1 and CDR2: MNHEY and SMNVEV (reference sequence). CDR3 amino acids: CASSWTGSYEQYF. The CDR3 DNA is TGTGCCAGCAGTTGGACAGGCTCCTACGAGCAGTACTTC.

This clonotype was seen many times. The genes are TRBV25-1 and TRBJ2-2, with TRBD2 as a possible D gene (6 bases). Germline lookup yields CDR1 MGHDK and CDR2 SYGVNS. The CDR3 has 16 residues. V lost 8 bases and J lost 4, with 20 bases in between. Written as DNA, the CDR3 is TGTGCCAGCCAGGTGCCTGACGGGAGTCCCACCGGGGAGCTGTTTTTT. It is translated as CASQVPDGSPTGELFF.

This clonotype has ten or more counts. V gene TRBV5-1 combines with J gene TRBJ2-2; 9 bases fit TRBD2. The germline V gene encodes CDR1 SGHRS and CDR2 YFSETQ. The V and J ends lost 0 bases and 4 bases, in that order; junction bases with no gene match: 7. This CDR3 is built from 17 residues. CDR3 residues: CASSLDASGVLTGELFF. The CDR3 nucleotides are TGCGCCAGCAGCTTGGATGCTAGCGGGGTCCTCACCGGGGAGCTGTTTTTT.

Here the CDR3 reads CASTPGQGANTQYF. The CDR3 DNA reads TGTGCCAGCACCCCGGGACAGGGGGCAAATACGCAGTATTTT. The rearrangement joins TRBV2 to TRBJ2-3; 12 bases align to TRBD1. The germline V gene has CDR1 SNHLY and CDR2 FYNNEI. The CDR3 runs to 14 residues. The junction had 6 bases not matched to a gene; V was cut back by 7 bases and J by 7 bases.

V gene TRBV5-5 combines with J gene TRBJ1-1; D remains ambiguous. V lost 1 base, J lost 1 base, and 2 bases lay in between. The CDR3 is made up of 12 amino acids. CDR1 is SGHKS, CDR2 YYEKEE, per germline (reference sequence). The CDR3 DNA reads TGTGCCAGCAGCTTGCCGAACACTGAAGCTTTCTTT. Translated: CASSLPNTEAFF. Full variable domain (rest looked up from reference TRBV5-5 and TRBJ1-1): DAGVTQSPTHLIKTRGQQVTLRCSPISGHKSVSWYQQVLGQGPQFIFQYYEKEERGRGNFPDRFSARQFPNYSSELNVNALLLGDSALYLCASSLPNTEAFFGQGTRLTVV.

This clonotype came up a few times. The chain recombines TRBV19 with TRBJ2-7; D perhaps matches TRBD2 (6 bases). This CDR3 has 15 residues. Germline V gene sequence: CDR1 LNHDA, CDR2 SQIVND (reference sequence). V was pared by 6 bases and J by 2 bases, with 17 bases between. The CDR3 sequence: CASRWGVMGPYEQYF. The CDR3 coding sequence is TGTGCCAGTAGGTGGGGGGTTATGGGGCCCTACGAGCAGTACTTC.

The CDR3 DNA is TGTGCCAGCATGGCAGATATCGATGAGCAGTTCTTC. Amino acid sequence: CASMADIDEQFF. V is TRBV2 and J is TRBJ2-1, with D hard to call. Germline V gene data show CDR1 as SNHLY and CDR2 as FYNNEI. V was shortened by 7 bases and J by 8 bases, with 12 bases between the two germline ends. CDR3 length: 12 amino acids.

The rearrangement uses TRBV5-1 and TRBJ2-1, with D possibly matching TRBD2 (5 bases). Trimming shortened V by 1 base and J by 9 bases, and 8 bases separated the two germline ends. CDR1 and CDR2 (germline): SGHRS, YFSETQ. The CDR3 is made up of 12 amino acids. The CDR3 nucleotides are TGCGCCAGCAGCTTGAGACGGGGTGAGCAGTTCTTC. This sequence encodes CASSLRRGEQFF.

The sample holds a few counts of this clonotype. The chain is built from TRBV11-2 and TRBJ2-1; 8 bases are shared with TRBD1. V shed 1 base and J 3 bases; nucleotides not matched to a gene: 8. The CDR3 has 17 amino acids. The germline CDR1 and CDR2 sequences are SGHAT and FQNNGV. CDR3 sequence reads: CASSLVGRTGIYNEQFF. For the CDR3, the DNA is TGTGCCAGCAGCTTAGTAGGCCGGACAGGGATCTACAATGAGCAGTTCTTC.

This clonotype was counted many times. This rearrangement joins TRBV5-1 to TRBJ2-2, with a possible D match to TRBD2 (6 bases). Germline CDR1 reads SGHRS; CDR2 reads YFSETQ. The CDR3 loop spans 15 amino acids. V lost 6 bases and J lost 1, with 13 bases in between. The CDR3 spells CASTPDGGNTGELFF. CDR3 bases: TGCGCCAGCACCCCGGACGGGGGGAACACCGGGGAGCTGTTTTTT.

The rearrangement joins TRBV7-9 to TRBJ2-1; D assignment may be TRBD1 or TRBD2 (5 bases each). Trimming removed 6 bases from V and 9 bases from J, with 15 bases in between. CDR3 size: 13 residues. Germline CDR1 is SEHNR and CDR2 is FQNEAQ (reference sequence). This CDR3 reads CASSRGLDPEQFF. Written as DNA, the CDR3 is TGTGCCAGCAGTCGGGGCCTAGATCCTGAGCAGTTCTTC.

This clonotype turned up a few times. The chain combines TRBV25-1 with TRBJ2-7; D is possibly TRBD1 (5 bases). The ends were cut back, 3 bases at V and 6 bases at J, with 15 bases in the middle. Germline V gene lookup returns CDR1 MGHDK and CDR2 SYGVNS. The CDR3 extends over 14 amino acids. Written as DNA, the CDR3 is TGTGCCAGCAGTGACCCTGCCCAGGGTGGCGAGCAGTACTTC. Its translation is CASSDPAQGGEQYF.

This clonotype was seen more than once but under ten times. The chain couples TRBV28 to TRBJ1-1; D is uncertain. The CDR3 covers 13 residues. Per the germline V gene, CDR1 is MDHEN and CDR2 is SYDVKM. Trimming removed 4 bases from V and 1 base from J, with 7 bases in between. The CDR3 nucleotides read TGTGCCAGCAGTTCGGCCGGGAACACTGAAGCTTTCTTT. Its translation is CASSSAGNTEAFF.

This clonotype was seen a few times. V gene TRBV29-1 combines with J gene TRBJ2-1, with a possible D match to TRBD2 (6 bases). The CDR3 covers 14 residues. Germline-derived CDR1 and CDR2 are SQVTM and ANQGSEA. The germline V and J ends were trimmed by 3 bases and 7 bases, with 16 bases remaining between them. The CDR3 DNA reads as TGCAGCGTTGATACCCGGGAGAGGTGGAATGAGCAGTTCTTC. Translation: CSVDTRERWNEQFF.

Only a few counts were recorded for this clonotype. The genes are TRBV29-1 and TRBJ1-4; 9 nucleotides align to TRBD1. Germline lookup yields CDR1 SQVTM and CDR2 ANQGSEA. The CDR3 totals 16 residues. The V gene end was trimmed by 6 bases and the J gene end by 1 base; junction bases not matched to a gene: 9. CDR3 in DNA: TGCAGCGTCGCACGTGACAGGGGGGAAACTAATGAAAAACTGTTTTTT. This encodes CSVARDRGETNEKLFF. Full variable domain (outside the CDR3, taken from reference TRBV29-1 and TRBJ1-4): SAVISQKPSRDICQRGTSLTIQCQVDSQVTMMFWYRQQPGQSLTLIATANQGSEATYESGFVIDKFPISRPNLTFSTLTVSNMSPEDSSIYLCSVARDRGETNEKLFFGSGTQLSVL.